These 9 T cell receptor beta chains came from one sample sequenced in a study of post-analysis software for immune sequencing data. Overall study results and limits: A handful of TRBV segments occurring more often in patients than controls included TRBV5-6, TRBV5-1 and TRBV20-1.

Incorporated into the TCR beta cDNA libraries were unique molecular identifiers, which served to reduce PCR and sequencing biases. From the PCR reads, TCRdb called clonotypes with MiXCR, one entry per CDR3 protein. Among a few hundred thousand distinct CDR3 sequences, roughly 36% were seen once, and the ten largest hold roughly 13%. Their recognized antigens are unknown. The material sequenced was blood. Receptor source: a girl under 18 with multiple sclerosis.

Note on this clonotype: One junction end disagrees with the germline gene, perhaps due to a read error. V and J are TRBV7-9 and TRBJ2-2, with D possibly TRBD2 on 5 matching bases. The CDR3 has 14 amino acids. The germline V gene encodes CDR1 SEHNR and CDR2 FQNEAQ (reference sequence). The CDR3 coding sequence is TGTGCCAGCAGCGGGGATTTGAACACCGGGGAGCGGTTTTTT. Its protein product is CASSGDLNTGERFF.

CDR3 sequence reads: CASSRLARQETQYF. CDR3 sequence (DNA): TGTGCCAGCAGCAGGCTAGCTCGGCAAGAGACCCAGTACTTC. The rearrangement joins TRBV7-8 to TRBJ2-5; weak D call: TRBD2 (5 bases). The germline V gene has CDR1 SGHVS and CDR2 FQNEAQ. The ends were cut back, 5 bases at V and 2 bases at J, with 12 bases in the middle. CDR3 length equals 14 residues.

The chain links TRBV7-6 to TRBJ2-7, with a weak D call TRBD2 (6 bases). V lost 4 bases and J lost 4, with 14 bases in between. Germline CDR1 SGHVS, CDR2 FNYEAQ. CDR3 length: 14 residues. The CDR3 DNA is TGTGCCAGCAGCTCCCATCTGGCGGGATACGAGCAGTACTTC. This translates into CASSSHLAGYEQYF.

V gene TRBV2 combines with J gene TRBJ2-7; the D is unclear. Germline lookup yields CDR1 SNHLY and CDR2 FYNNEI. V lost 7 bases and J lost 1, with 17 bases in between. The CDR3 contains 15 residues. The CDR3 DNA reads TGTGCCAGCATACCTGGGATGGGTTCATCCTACGAGCAGTACTTC. Residues: CASIPGMGSSYEQYF.

Points on this clonotype: A junction end diverges from the germline sequence, so it may reflect a read error. The chain carries TRBV5-6 and TRBJ1-2; D remains unclear. The CDR3 contains 11 residues. CDR1 is SGHDT and CDR2 is YYEEEE in the germline V gene. CDR3 bases: TGTGCCAGCAGCTTGCATTATGGCTGCACCTTC. This sequence encodes CASSLHYGCTF. The whole variable domain, filled in from reference TRBV5-6 and TRBJ1-2, reads DAGVTQSPTHLIKTRGQQVTLRCSPKSGHDTVSWYQQALGQGPQFIFQYYEEEERQRGNFPDRFSGHQFPNYSSELNVNALLLGDSALYLCASSLHYGCTFGSGTRLTVV.

V and J are TRBV9 and TRBJ2-1, with D perhaps TRBD2 (6 bases). The CDR3 covers 13 residues. In germline, CDR1 is SGDLS, CDR2 YYNGEE. The V gene lost 3 bases and the J gene lost 12 bases, with 16 bases spanning the gap. In DNA form, the CDR3 reads TGTGCCAGCAGCGCGTCCCCGACTAGTTCGCAGTTCTTC. Encoded protein: CASSASPTSSQFF.

This clonotype was counted a few times. The V call is TRBV7-8, the J call TRBJ2-3; no clear D gene. Germline V gene sequence: CDR1 SGHVS, CDR2 FQNEAQ. The CDR3 has 18 amino acids. V lost 7 bases to trimming and J lost 1 base, with 24 bases between them. The CDR3 loop is CASNPLWVAGSRTDTQYF. In nucleotides, the CDR3 is TGTGCCAGCAACCCGCTTTGGGTAGCTGGTTCCCGCACAGATACGCAGTATTTT.

This clonotype has only a few counts. One junction end does not reproduce the germline sequence, and a read error may be involved. V and J are TRBV29-1 and TRBJ2-1, with 11 bases identical to TRBD1. There are 14 residues in the CDR3. Germline assignment: CDR1 SQVTM and CDR2 ANQGSEA. The chain's CDR3 is CSVLGDRGVNGQFF. Written as DNA, the CDR3 is TGCAGCGTCTTGGGGGACAGGGGGGTCAATGGGCAGTTCTTC.

The chain is built from TRBV5-8 and TRBJ2-7; 10 nucleotides agree with TRBD2. The CDR3 is 15 residues long. With 7 bases clipped from V and 2 bases from J, the junction kept 9 bases outside the gene matches. Germline-derived CDR1 and CDR2 are SGHTS and YDEGEE. The CDR3 protein is CASLPGLAPPYEQYF. CDR3 coding DNA: TGTGCCAGCTTGCCGGGACTAGCGCCGCCCTACGAGCAGTACTTC.